This T cell receptor beta chain was identified during a study of vaccination and CD4 T cells after COVID-19. Across the whole study: The convalescents included six males and four females, and among them two were Hispanic while seven were Caucasian.

With the Oncomine TCR Beta short-read assay, DNA from cultured CD4+ T cells was sequenced. TCRdb re-called the PCR reads with MiXCR, one entry per CDR3 protein. The profile covers over 10,000 distinct CDR3 sequences, with 61% appearing a single time and approximately 9.1% taken by the ten largest. With 4 bases removed from V and 4 bases from J, the gap between germline ends came to 14 bases. The CDR3 is 15 residues long. The germline V gene has CDR1 SGHRS and CDR2 YFSETQ. This clonotype was detected once. The target antigen is unknown. As to treatment: roughly 10-day PBMC culture with coronavirus spike peptide pools or control peptides (ViraFEST assay). Per-well cultures of 2 million or so PBMCs received about 10 IU/ml IL-2 and 10 ug/ml peptide pools.

The sample was CD4+ T cells from blood, cultured in vitro. This sequence was found in a human donor who had recovered from COVID-19. The chain joins TRBV5-1 to TRBJ2-2; D is possibly TRBD2 (5 bases). CDR3 protein: CASSESGKLTGELFF. The CDR3 DNA follows: TGCGCCAGCAGCGAGTCGGGGAAACTCACCGGGGAGCTGTTTTTT.